The 4 T cell receptor beta chains below come from one sample, sequenced in a study of cytomegalovirus exposure and HLA in healthy donors. This table comes from immunoSEQ multiplex PCR, and its TCRdb copy is limited to in-frame clones, with some not included. The sample includes around 200,000 clones, about 86% of them seen just once. Sample: PBMCs. The receptor source for this set is a woman aged 18-29 years in good health and CMV-seronegative.

The V call is TRBV6-1, the J call TRBJ1-1; the match to TRBD1 covers 12 bases. Looked up from germline, CDR1 is MNHNS and CDR2 is SASEGT. This CDR3 has 16 amino acids. With V trimmed by 5 bases and J by 4 bases, 8 bases remained unmatched. This CDR3 reads CASSQGTGGAGTEAFF. CDR3 in DNA: TGTGCCAGCAGTCAAGGGACAGGGGGCGCGGGCACTGAAGCTTTCTTT.

The chain couples TRBV6-1 to TRBJ2-7; perhaps TRBD1 as D (6 bases). This CDR3 comprises 15 residues. CDR1 MNHNS and CDR2 SASEGT come from the germline V gene. Deletions cut 3 bases from V and 1 base from J, with 13 bases between. The CDR3 here is CASSESGRGSYEQYF. The DNA for the CDR3 is TGTGCCAGCAGTGAGTCAGGCAGGGGTTCCTACGAGCAGTACTTC.

The chain uses TRBV5-4 and TRBJ2-1, with TRBD2 identical over 13 bases. The germline CDR1 and CDR2 sequences are SGHNT and YYREEE (reference sequence). V shed 5 bases, J shed 0 bases, and the junction held 8 bases outside the gene matches. CDR3 size: 18 residues. Here the CDR3 DNA reads TGTGCCAGCAGTGCCGGACTAGCGGGAGCCCTCTCCTACAATGAGCAGTTCTTC. Translated, it gives CASSAGLAGALSYNEQFF. Complete variable domain (other parts from reference TRBV5-4 and TRBJ2-1): ETGVTQSPTHLIKTRGQQVTLRCSSQSGHNTVSWYQQALGQGPQFIFQYYREEENGRGNFPPRFSGLQFPNYSSELNVNALELDDSALYLCASSAGLAGALSYNEQFFGPGTRLTVL.

The chain couples TRBV5-1 to TRBJ2-1; 12 bases are shared with TRBD2. This CDR3 has 17 residues. V gave up 4 bases and J gave up 7 bases; unmatched junction bases: 12. Germline-derived CDR1 and CDR2 are SGHRS and YFSETQ. CDR3 sequence reads: CASSPGLAGGPGNEQFF. CDR3 nucleotides: TGCGCCAGCAGCCCCGGCCTAGCGGGAGGGCCAGGGAATGAGCAGTTCTTC.